The 10 T cell receptor beta chains given below trace back to one sample, sequenced in a study of blood T cell repertoires in COVID-19. Sequenced by immunoSEQ multiplex PCR; TCRdb stores in-frame clones only, minus some. The profile shows 85,000 to 90,000 clones, around 85% of them singletons. Sequences were obtained from peripheral blood. The receptors stem from a man between 65 and 80 years old with acute or convalescent COVID-19.

This chain links TRBV6-5 with TRBJ1-3; 8 bases are a match to TRBD1. Per germline, CDR1 MNHEY and CDR2 SVGAGI. The CDR3 extends over 15 amino acids. V gave up 5 bases and J gave up 4 bases; unmatched junction bases: 7. CDR3 region: CASSPRGRSGNTIYF. In nucleotides, the CDR3 is TGTGCCAGCAGTCCCAGGGGGCGGTCGGGAAACACCATATATTTT.

The genes are TRBV2 and TRBJ1-1; possible D gene TRBD1, 5 bases. V gave up 7 bases and J gave up 0 bases, with 15 bases separating them. Germline V lookup: CDR1 SNHLY, CDR2 FYNNEI. The CDR3 spans 15 residues. In DNA, the CDR3 is TGTGCCAGCATGCCTTGGGGGGGAATGAACACTGAAGCTTTCTTT. It is translated as CASMPWGGMNTEAFF.

V usage is TRBV4-1 and J usage is TRBJ1-6, with D tentatively TRBD1 (6 bases). V gave up 3 bases and J gave up 7 bases, with 13 bases separating them. Germline-derived CDR1 and CDR2 are MGHRA and YSYEKL. The CDR3 covers 15 residues. The CDR3 DNA reads TGCGCCAGCAGCCATTACAGGGTCGGGAATTCACCCCTCCACTTT. Translation gives CASSHYRVGNSPLHF.

The rearrangement joins TRBV10-3 to TRBJ1-1, with TRBD1 matching 7 bases. Germline V gene data show CDR1 as ENHRY and CDR2 as SYGVKD. The CDR3 is 13 amino acids. V lost 6 bases to trimming and J lost 7 bases; unmatched junction nucleotides: 8. CDR3 in DNA: TGTGCCATCAGCGCAGGGACAGCTAATGAAGCTTTCTTT. It codes for CAISAGTANEAFF.

The gene calls are TRBV6-7 and TRBJ1-2; D remains unclear. TRBV6-7 falls under the ORF class, with uncertain function. The CDR3 covers 12 residues. V was cut by 8 bases and J by 8 bases, with 15 bases left in between. CDR3: CASCTGIWGYTF. Here the CDR3 DNA reads TGTGCCAGCTGTACCGGGATCTGGGGCTACACCTTC.

Only a few counts were recorded for this clone. The rearrangement links TRBV28 to TRBJ2-2; D is possibly TRBD1 (6 bases). Germline CDR1 reads MDHEN; CDR2 reads SYDVKM. CDR3 length equals 15 residues. Trimming pared 3 bases from V and 1 base from J, leaving 9 bases between. CDR3 in amino acids: CASSLPQGNTGELFF. The CDR3 DNA is TGTGCCAGCAGTTTGCCACAGGGGAACACCGGGGAGCTGTTTTTT.

This chain joins TRBV20-1 and TRBJ1-4; D is possibly TRBD1 (6 bases). This CDR3 has 13 amino acids. Germline lookup yields CDR1 DFQATT and CDR2 SNEGSKA (reference sequence). Trimming stripped 3 bases from V and 7 bases from J, with 12 bases between. The CDR3 here is CSASLGAGEKLFF. The CDR3 DNA reads TGCAGTGCTAGTTTGGGGGCCGGTGAAAAACTGTTTTTT.

The V gene is TRBV6-2 or TRBV6-3, the J gene TRBJ2-7; TRBD1 matches at 7 bases. Germline CDR1 and CDR2: MNHEY and SVGEGT. The V and J ends lost 2 bases and 0 bases, in that order; junction bases with no gene match: 10. The length of the CDR3 is 17 residues. The CDR3 region is CASSYTFRDSYSYEQYF. DNA of the CDR3: TGTGCCAGCAGTTACACTTTCCGGGACAGTTACTCCTACGAGCAGTACTTC.

The chain joins TRBV6-5 to TRBJ1-2; D is perhaps TRBD1 (6 bases). Germline CDR1 reads MNHEY; CDR2 reads SVGAGI. This CDR3 comprises 14 residues. V was pared by 2 bases and J by 4 bases, with 11 bases between. As DNA, the CDR3 is TGTGCCAGCAGTTACGGGGGCAGGGGCTATGGCTACACCTTC. This translates into CASSYGGRGYGYTF.

The gene calls are TRBV11-2 and TRBJ2-7; D possibly corresponds to TRBD1 (6 bases). This CDR3 is 17 amino acids long. V was shortened by 5 bases and J by 4 bases, with 24 bases between the two germline ends. CDR1 and CDR2 from the germline V gene are SGHAT and FQNNGV. CDR3 amino acids: CASSPSWGTNSAYEQYV. The CDR3 DNA sequence: TGTGCCAGCAGCCCTTCGTGGGGGACAAACTCGGCATACGAGCAGTACGTC.